This TCR beta chain derives from a study of T cells in Graves' hyperthyroidism and ophthalmopathy. Study-level findings and limits: The model foresaw ophthalmopathy a median roughly 6.5 months prior to onset. By a 13 V-J model, ophthalmopathy was set apart from stable hyperthyroidism.

CDR1 LGHDT and CDR2 YNNKEL come from the germline V gene (reference sequence). This CDR3 spans 13 amino acids. V lost 4 bases and J lost 7; bases outside the gene matches: 6. A note on this clonotype: Its antigen is not identified.

Each patient was aged 18 to 65 and had newly diagnosed hyperthyroidism of under 2 months' duration. Researchers amplified the TCR beta CDR3 regions from RNA transcripts. First-round RT-PCR targeting the TCR CDR3 was performed with the HTBI primer set. TCRdb analysed the multiplex PCR reads with MiXCR anew, one entry per CDR3 protein. The profile shows more than 550,000 distinct CDR3 sequences, 17% of them singletons. What was sequenced was blood. The genes are TRBV3-1 and TRBJ1-2, with 7 bases that match TRBD1. This clonotype was obtained from a man in his fifties or sixties with Graves' hyperthyroidism. Here the CDR3 reads CASSRDRVSGYTF. As DNA, the CDR3 is TGTGCCAGCAGCCGAGACAGGGTATCTGGCTACACCTTC.